The clone carrying this T cell receptor beta chain was counted a single time. The table came from immunoSEQ multiplex PCR; TCRdb's copy has only in-frame clones and leaves some out. The sample holds 250,000 to 350,000 clones, 90% seen once. This specimen comes from a study of blood T cell repertoires in COVID-19. The CDR3 runs 15 residues. The chain has TRBV12-2 and TRBJ1-5; TRBD1 is taken as the D call from the table, unchecked against the DNA. TRBV12-2 is noted as a pseudogene. This receptor was identified in a woman younger than 35 with acute COVID-19. The sample comprised PBMCs or T cells enriched from blood (not recorded which). CDR3 nucleotides: TGTGCAAGTCGCATACAAGTGTTTCGCAATCAGCCCCAGCATTTT. Translation: CASRIQVFRNQPQHF.